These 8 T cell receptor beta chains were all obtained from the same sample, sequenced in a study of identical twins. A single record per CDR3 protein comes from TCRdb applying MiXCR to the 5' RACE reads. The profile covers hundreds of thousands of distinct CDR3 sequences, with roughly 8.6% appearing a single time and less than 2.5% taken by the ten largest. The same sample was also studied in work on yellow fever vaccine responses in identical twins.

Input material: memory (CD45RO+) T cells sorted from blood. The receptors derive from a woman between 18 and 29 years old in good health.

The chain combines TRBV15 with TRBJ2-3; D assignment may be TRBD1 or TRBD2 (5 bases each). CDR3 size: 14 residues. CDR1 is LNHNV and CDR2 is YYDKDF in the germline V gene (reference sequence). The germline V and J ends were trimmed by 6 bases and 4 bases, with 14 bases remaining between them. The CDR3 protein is CATRRREGADTQYF. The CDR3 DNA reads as TGTGCCACCAGAAGACGGGAAGGGGCAGATACGCAGTATTTT.

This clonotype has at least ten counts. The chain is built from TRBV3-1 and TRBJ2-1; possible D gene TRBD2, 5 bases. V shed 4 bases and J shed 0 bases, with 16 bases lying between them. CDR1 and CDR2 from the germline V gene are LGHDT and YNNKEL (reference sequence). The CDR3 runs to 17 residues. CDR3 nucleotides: TGTGCCAGCAGCCCCCAGCCCCTGAGGGACTCCTACAATGAGCAGTTCTTC. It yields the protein CASSPQPLRDSYNEQFF.

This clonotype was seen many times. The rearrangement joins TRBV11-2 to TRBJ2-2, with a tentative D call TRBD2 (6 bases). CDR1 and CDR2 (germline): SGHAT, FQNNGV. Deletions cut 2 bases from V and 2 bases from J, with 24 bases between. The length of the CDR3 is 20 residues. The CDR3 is CASSLLPLAWSTHNTGELFF. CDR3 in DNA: TGTGCCAGCAGCTTACTTCCGCTAGCGTGGTCGACCCATAACACCGGGGAGCTGTTTTTT.

The CDR3, as DNA: TGTGCCAGCAGCTTGGAGGGACTCTTTAATGAAAAACTGTTTTTT. This encodes CASSLEGLFNEKLFF. The chain combines TRBV7-8 with TRBJ1-4; maybe TRBD1 (5 bases). CDR1 is SGHVS and CDR2 is FQNEAQ in the germline V gene. The CDR3 has 15 amino acids. V lost 3 bases to trimming and J lost 4 bases, with 12 bases between them.

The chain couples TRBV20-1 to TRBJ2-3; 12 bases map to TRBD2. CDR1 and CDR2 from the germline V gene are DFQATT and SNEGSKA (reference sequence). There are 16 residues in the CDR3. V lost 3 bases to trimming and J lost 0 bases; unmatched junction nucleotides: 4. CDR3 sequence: CSARTSGGLSTDTQYF. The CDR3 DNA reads TGCAGTGCTAGGACTAGCGGGGGCCTTAGCACAGATACGCAGTATTTT.

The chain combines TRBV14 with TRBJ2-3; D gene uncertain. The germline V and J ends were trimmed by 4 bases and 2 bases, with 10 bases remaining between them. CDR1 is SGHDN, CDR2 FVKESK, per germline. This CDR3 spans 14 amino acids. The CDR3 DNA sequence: TGTGCCAGCAGCCTCACAGTAGTCACAGATACGCAGTATTTT. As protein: CASSLTVVTDTQYF.

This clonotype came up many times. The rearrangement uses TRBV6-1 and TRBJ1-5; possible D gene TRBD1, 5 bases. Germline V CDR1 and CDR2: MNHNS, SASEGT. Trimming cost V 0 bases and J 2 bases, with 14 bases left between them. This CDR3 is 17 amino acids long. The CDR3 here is CASSEAWGKGGNQPQHF. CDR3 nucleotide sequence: TGTGCCAGCAGTGAAGCGTGGGGGAAAGGGGGCAATCAGCCCCAGCATTTT.

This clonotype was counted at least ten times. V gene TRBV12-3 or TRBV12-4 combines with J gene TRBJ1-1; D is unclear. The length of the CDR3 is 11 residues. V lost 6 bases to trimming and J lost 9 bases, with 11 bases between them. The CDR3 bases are TGTGCCAGCAGAGATGTGGCTAAAGCTTTCTTT. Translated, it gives CASRDVAKAFF.